The present entry profiles one T cell receptor beta chain with its context. Covering alpha and beta chains, TRAV- and TRBV-specific primers were used for the first-strand cDNA. Both a constant-region primer and a V-primer adapter served to amplify TCRs across roughly 22 PCR cycles. TCRdb passed the reads through MiXCR, listing each CDR3 protein once. In the table there are under 70,000 distinct CDR3 sequences, about 23% of which are singletons. Stated time point: after trial treatment. Treatment described: LDRT plus nivolumab, ipilimumab, low-dose cyclophosphamide and aspirin (RACIN trial). This sample stems from a study of low-dose radiotherapy and immunotherapy resistance in tumors. Study details: The regimen for patients comprised intravenous nivolumab 240 mg every two weeks plus intravenous ipilimumab 1 mg/kg every six weeks.

This CDR3 region has 14 residues. Trimming cost V 10 bases and J 4 bases; bases outside gene matches: 10. Germline CDR1 reads MNHEY; CDR2 reads SVGEGT. This rearrangement joins TRBV6-2 or TRBV6-3 to TRBJ2-7; 10 nucleotides line up with TRBD1. This TCR was recovered from a male donor with prostate cancer. The sequences come from PBMCs, collected after low-dose radiotherapy plus immunotherapy. The CDR3 coding sequence is TGTGCCACCAAACAGGGACAGGGGACGTACGAGCAGTACTTC. Residues: CATKQGQGTYEQYF.